The 2 T cell receptor beta chains in this list originate from one sample, sequenced in a study of T cell repertoires in cytomegalovirus infection. TCRdb redid the calling of the reads with MiXCR, one entry per CDR3 protein. The table lists some 800,000 distinct CDR3 sequences, just under 30% of them singletons. The antigens these receptors bind are not known. The material sequenced was cultured CD8+ T cells from PBMCs, taken from culture after CMV antigen stimulation. The receptors were sampled from a human donor in good health (CMV status not recorded). Some clones in this sample may be carry-over from other donors' samples.

V is TRBV27 and J is TRBJ1-1; D unresolved. The germline V gene has CDR1 MNHEY and CDR2 SMNVEV (reference sequence). V was shortened by 2 bases and J by 0 bases, with 4 bases between the two germline ends. This CDR3 has 13 residues. The CDR3 here is CASSLMLNTEAFF. The CDR3, as DNA: TGTGCCAGCAGTTTAATGTTGAACACTGAAGCTTTCTTT.

This chain joins TRBV7-2 and TRBJ1-2, with unresolved D. The CDR3 contains 14 residues. Trimming cost V 8 bases and J 7 bases, with 20 bases left between them. Germline V gives CDR1 SGHTA, CDR2 FQGNSA. DNA for the CDR3: TGTGCCAGCCCTGGAGGAGGGCGGGATGGTGGCTACACCTTC. It yields the protein CASPGGGRDGGYTF.